This is a list of T cell receptor beta chains from one sample in a study of CD8 T cell repertoires and HIV-1 epitope variants. These receptors are not linked to any known antigen. Clones were read by immunoSEQ multiplex PCR, and TCRdb kept only the in-frame ones, dropping some. The repertoire holds more than 4,500 clones, with roughly two thirds as singletons. The material sequenced was cultured CD8+ T cells derived from PBMCs. The receptors come from a male donor with HIV. Both conserved end residues are part of each CDR3. A D gene is named only where the DNA matches it firmly. Clone size, where shown, is once, few, many, or a class for clones that have expanded.

CDR3nt: TGTGCCAGCAGCTATCATGGGGCCGGGGAGCTGTTTTTT
CDR3aa: CASSYHGAGELFF
d_gene: NA
j_gene: TRBJ2-2
abundance: NA
v_gene: TRBV11-3

CDR3nt: TGTGCCAGCAGTTACGAGACGCGGGTAACTGAAGCTTTCTTT
CDR3aa: CASSYETRVTEAFF
d_gene: NA
j_gene: TRBJ1-1
abundance: NA
v_gene: TRBV6-5

CDR3nt: TGTGCCAGCAGCGCACTACAGGGGGATGCTCAGCCCCAGCATTTT
CDR3aa: CASSALQGDAQPQHF
d_gene: TRBD1
j_gene: TRBJ1-5
abundance: NA
v_gene: TRBV5-5

CDR3nt: TGCAGTGCTGGGGACGGAGTCGAAGCTTTCTTT
CDR3aa: CSAGDGVEAFF
d_gene: NA
j_gene: TRBJ1-1
abundance: NA
v_gene: TRBV20-1

CDR3nt: TGTGCCAGCAGCGTATCTAGCGGAGAGGGGGCAGATACGCAGTATTTT
CDR3aa: CASSVSSGEGADTQYF
d_gene: NA
j_gene: TRBJ2-3
abundance: NA
v_gene: TRBV9

CDR3nt: TGTGCCAGCAGCTTGTCGGAGTCCCCATACGAGCAGTACTTC
CDR3aa: CASSLSESPYEQYF
d_gene: NA
j_gene: TRBJ2-7
abundance: few
v_gene: TRBV5-4

CDR3nt: TGTGCCAGCAGCCAAGGGTCAGGCCAGGGGGATGGCTACACCTTC
CDR3aa: CASSQGSGQGDGYTF
d_gene: TRBD1
j_gene: TRBJ1-2
abundance: NA
v_gene: TRBV7-8

CDR3nt: TGTGCCAGCAGCTCTAGCTTCTGGACTAGCGTAAACAATGAGCAGTTCTTC
CDR3aa: CASSSSFWTSVNNEQFF
d_gene: TRBD2
j_gene: TRBJ2-1
abundance: few
v_gene: TRBV7-8

CDR3nt: TGTGCCAGCAGCGTAGCTGAGCGGGGCTACCAAGAGACCCAGTACTTC
CDR3aa: CASSVAERGYQETQYF
d_gene: TRBD2
j_gene: TRBJ2-5
abundance: few
v_gene: TRBV9

CDR3nt: TGTGCCAGCAGCTTTGGCGGACCGAACCCAGCAACTAATGAAAAACTGTTTTTT
CDR3aa: CASSFGGPNPATNEKLFF
d_gene: NA
j_gene: TRBJ1-4
abundance: few
v_gene: TRBV12-1

CDR3nt: TGTGCCAGCACCCCGGGCAGGGATACGCAGTATTTT
CDR3aa: CASTPGRDTQYF
d_gene: NA
j_gene: TRBJ2-3
abundance: NA
v_gene: TRBV7-9

CDR3nt: TGTGCCAGCAGATCCGGACAGGGAAAACAGCCCCAGCATTTT
CDR3aa: CASRSGQGKQPQHF
d_gene: TRBD1
j_gene: TRBJ1-5
abundance: NA
v_gene: TRBV6-4

CDR3nt: TGTGCCAGTAGTGTCGACAGGGGGGGGACCAAAAACATTCAGTACTTC
CDR3aa: CASSVDRGGTKNIQYF
d_gene: TRBD1
j_gene: TRBJ2-4
abundance: NA
v_gene: TRBV19

CDR3nt: TGTGCCAGCAGCTTAGGGGTGGGGCGGGGGGCGGAAGGCTACACCTTC
CDR3aa: CASSLGVGRGAEGYTF
d_gene: NA
j_gene: TRBJ1-2
abundance: NA
v_gene: TRBV7-2

CDR3nt: TGTGCCAGCAGACAGGGGGCTTCCTCCTACGAGCAGTACTTC
CDR3aa: CASRQGASSYEQYF
d_gene: TRBD1
j_gene: TRBJ2-7
abundance: NA
v_gene: TRBV10-3

CDR3nt: TGTGCCACCCAATCCACAACTACTGCGAACTCTGGGGCCAACGTCCTGACTTTC
CDR3aa: CATQSTTTANSGANVLTF
d_gene: NA
j_gene: TRBJ2-6
abundance: NA
v_gene: TRBV27

CDR3nt: TGTGCCAGCTCGCCAAGAAGGCTGGAGAACACCGGGGAGCTGTTTTTT
CDR3aa: CASSPRRLENTGELFF
d_gene: NA
j_gene: TRBJ2-2
abundance: NA
v_gene: TRBV18

CDR3nt: TGTGCCAGCAGCTTAGCAGGGGGGGTCTATGGCTACACCTTC
CDR3aa: CASSLAGGVYGYTF
d_gene: TRBD1
j_gene: TRBJ1-2
abundance: few
v_gene: TRBV13

CDR3nt: TGTGCCAGTAGTATTGGACAGGGCCTGACAGATACGCAGTATTTT
CDR3aa: CASSIGQGLTDTQYF
d_gene: TRBD1
j_gene: TRBJ2-3
abundance: NA
v_gene: TRBV19

CDR3nt: TGTGCCAGCAGTGATGATGTGGCTGGAAACACCATATATTTT
CDR3aa: CASSDDVAGNTIYF
d_gene: NA
j_gene: TRBJ1-3
abundance: NA
v_gene: TRBV2

CDR3nt: TGTGCCAGCAGTGGGGGGCAGGGGATACATCAGCCCCAGCATTTT
CDR3aa: CASSGGQGIHQPQHF
d_gene: NA
j_gene: TRBJ1-5
abundance: medium-sized
v_gene: TRBV6-5

CDR3nt: TGTGCCAGCAGCCAAGGGTTCGGGGGAGCCCTCACAGATACGCAGTATTTT
CDR3aa: CASSQGFGGALTDTQYF
d_gene: NA
j_gene: TRBJ2-3
abundance: NA
v_gene: TRBV14

CDR3nt: TGTGCCAGCAGTTTAGGGGGGCACACTGAAGCTTTCTTT
CDR3aa: CASSLGGHTEAFF
d_gene: NA
j_gene: TRBJ1-1
abundance: NA
v_gene: TRBV27

CDR3nt: TGTGCCAGCAGCTCCTGGGCCGAGACCTACGAGCAGTACTTC
CDR3aa: CASSSWAETYEQYF
d_gene: NA
j_gene: TRBJ2-7
abundance: few
v_gene: TRBV7-9

CDR3nt: TGTGCCAGCGGACCTGACGTACCAGCAGGAAAGACCTATGGCTACACCTTC
CDR3aa: CASGPDVPAGKTYGYTF
d_gene: NA
j_gene: TRBJ1-2
abundance: NA
v_gene: TRBV5-5

CDR3nt: TGTGCCAGCAGCCAAGCTTGGGGCACCGGGGAGCTGTTTTTT
CDR3aa: CASSQAWGTGELFF
d_gene: NA
j_gene: TRBJ2-2
abundance: NA
v_gene: TRBV7-9

CDR3nt: TGTGCCAGCAGCTTCGGAACAGGGTTCTCTGGAAACACCATATATTTT
CDR3aa: CASSFGTGFSGNTIYF
d_gene: NA
j_gene: TRBJ1-3
abundance: once
v_gene: TRBV11-2

CDR3nt: TGTGCCAGCAGCCAAGAAGGGGAAACCAATCAGCCCCAGCATTTT
CDR3aa: CASSQEGETNQPQHF
d_gene: NA
j_gene: TRBJ1-5
abundance: NA
v_gene: TRBV5-5

CDR3nt: TGTGCCAGCAGTTACGGAACCGCCCCGATCGAGCAGTACTTC
CDR3aa: CASSYGTAPIEQYF
d_gene: NA
j_gene: TRBJ2-7
abundance: NA
v_gene: TRBV6-5

CDR3nt: TGTGCCAGCAGCTTTAGAGGGGAAACCGGGGAGCTGTTTTTT
CDR3aa: CASSFRGETGELFF
d_gene: NA
j_gene: TRBJ2-2
abundance: NA
v_gene: TRBV11-3

CDR3nt: TGTGCCAGCGCCTGGGGGGGGATCGACACCGGGGAGCTGTTTTTT
CDR3aa: CASAWGGIDTGELFF
d_gene: TRBD2
j_gene: TRBJ2-2
abundance: once
v_gene: TRBV6-5

CDR3nt: TGTGCCAGCAGTAGGGGCTCCGACAGCTATGGCTACACCTTC
CDR3aa: CASSRGSDSYGYTF
d_gene: NA
j_gene: TRBJ1-2
abundance: NA
v_gene: TRBV27

CDR3nt: TGTGCCAGCAGTTTATGGGGGAACTACAATGAGCAGTTCTTC
CDR3aa: CASSLWGNYNEQFF
d_gene: NA
j_gene: TRBJ2-1
abundance: NA
v_gene: TRBV27

CDR3nt: TGTGCCAGCAGCTTAGTCGGACACACCGGGGAGCTGTTTTTT
CDR3aa: CASSLVGHTGELFF
d_gene: NA
j_gene: TRBJ2-2
abundance: NA
v_gene: TRBV13

CDR3nt: TGTGCCAGCAGCCCTTGGCCGGTAGAATTGGACTATGGCTACACCTTC
CDR3aa: CASSPWPVELDYGYTF
d_gene: NA
j_gene: TRBJ1-2
abundance: NA
v_gene: TRBV5-4

CDR3nt: TGTGCCAGCTGCCTCGGGAGAGGGGGGCACACCGGGGAGCTGTTTTTT
CDR3aa: CASCLGRGGHTGELFF
d_gene: NA
j_gene: TRBJ2-2
abundance: NA
v_gene: TRBV9

CDR3nt: TGTGCCAGCAGCCCCGGTACAGAGGGGCCTCTTTCCTACGAGCAGTACTTC
CDR3aa: CASSPGTEGPLSYEQYF
d_gene: NA
j_gene: TRBJ2-7
abundance: NA
v_gene: TRBV7-9

CDR3nt: TGCGCCAGCAGTCAACGGAGCAATCAGCCCCAGCATTTT
CDR3aa: CASSQRSNQPQHF
d_gene: NA
j_gene: TRBJ1-5
abundance: NA
v_gene: TRBV23-1

CDR3nt: TGTGCCAGCAGCTTATTATCCGGACAGGGACGAAACATTCAGTACTTC
CDR3aa: CASSLLSGQGRNIQYF
d_gene: TRBD1
j_gene: TRBJ2-4
abundance: NA
v_gene: TRBV11-1

CDR3nt: TGTGCCAGCAGCTTTCCTAGCGGGGGGGCCACAGATACGCAGTATTTT
CDR3aa: CASSFPSGGATDTQYF
d_gene: TRBD2
j_gene: TRBJ2-3
abundance: NA
v_gene: TRBV13

CDR3nt: TGCGCCAGCAGCCAAGGGACTAGCAACGAGCAGTACTTC
CDR3aa: CASSQGTSNEQYF
d_gene: TRBD2
j_gene: TRBJ2-7
abundance: NA
v_gene: TRBV4-3

CDR3nt: TGTGCCAGCAGTTACTCGACAGGGGTCTACAATGAGCAGTTCTTC
CDR3aa: CASSYSTGVYNEQFF
d_gene: TRBD1
j_gene: TRBJ2-1
abundance: few
v_gene: TRBV6-5

CDR3nt: TGCAGCGTCGAGGGAGGCCCCTACAATGAGCAGTTCTTC
CDR3aa: CSVEGGPYNEQFF
d_gene: NA
j_gene: TRBJ2-1
abundance: NA
v_gene: TRBV29-1

CDR3nt: TGTGCCAGCAGTCAAAGGACGGGCAATCAGCCCCAGCATTTT
CDR3aa: CASSQRTGNQPQHF
d_gene: NA
j_gene: TRBJ1-5
abundance: few
v_gene: TRBV13

CDR3nt: TGTGCCAGTAGCGGGACAGGGGCGACGGAGACCCAGTACTTC
CDR3aa: CASSGTGATETQYF
d_gene: TRBD1
j_gene: TRBJ2-5
abundance: few
v_gene: TRBV19

CDR3nt: TGTGCCAGCAGCTTAGTCCCTAGTCTTACCACAGATACGCAGTATTTT
CDR3aa: CASSLVPSLTTDTQYF
d_gene: NA
j_gene: TRBJ2-3
abundance: few
v_gene: TRBV11-1

CDR3nt: TGCGCCAGCTCGGACAGGGAATCCCTAAATGAGCAGTTCTTC
CDR3aa: CASSDRESLNEQFF
d_gene: TRBD1
j_gene: TRBJ2-1
abundance: NA
v_gene: TRBV6-5

CDR3nt: TGTGCCAGCAGCATATTAGGGGGCATGATCGAGGCTGAAGCTTTCTTT
CDR3aa: CASSILGGMIEAEAFF
d_gene: TRBD1
j_gene: TRBJ1-1
abundance: NA
v_gene: TRBV28

CDR3nt: TGTGCCAGCAGTGGCGGGGGATCCTACGAGCAGTACTTC
CDR3aa: CASSGGGSYEQYF
d_gene: TRBD2
j_gene: TRBJ2-7
abundance: NA
v_gene: TRBV28

CDR3nt: TGTGCCACCAGCAGAGATCCGGGACAGGGTTACGAGCAGTACTTC
CDR3aa: CATSRDPGQGYEQYF
d_gene: TRBD1
j_gene: TRBJ2-7
abundance: NA
v_gene: TRBV15

CDR3nt: TGTGCCAGCAGGGCTCAGGGTCGGGACGAGCAGTACTTC
CDR3aa: CASRAQGRDEQYF
d_gene: NA
j_gene: TRBJ2-7
abundance: NA
v_gene: TRBV11-2

CDR3nt: TGTGCCAGCAGCCCTGGGGCCGATAACTATGGCTACACCTTC
CDR3aa: CASSPGADNYGYTF
d_gene: NA
j_gene: TRBJ1-2
abundance: NA
v_gene: TRBV5-4

CDR3nt: TGTGTCAGCAGCCCAGGGACAGCAACTAATGAAAAACTGTTTTTT
CDR3aa: CVSSPGTATNEKLFF
d_gene: TRBD1
j_gene: TRBJ1-4
abundance: once
v_gene: TRBV7-7

CDR3nt: TGTGCCATCACTTTGGACGGAAACACTGAAGCTTTCTTT
CDR3aa: CAITLDGNTEAFF
d_gene: NA
j_gene: TRBJ1-1
abundance: NA
v_gene: TRBV10-3

CDR3nt: TGTGCCAGCAGCGGTTGGAGTAATCCCTACGAGCAGTACTTC
CDR3aa: CASSGWSNPYEQYF
d_gene: NA
j_gene: TRBJ2-7
abundance: few
v_gene: TRBV11-2

CDR3nt: TGTGCCAGCAGTTTCCGGGAGCAGTTCTTC
CDR3aa: CASSFREQFF
d_gene: NA
j_gene: TRBJ2-1
abundance: few
v_gene: TRBV28